This TCR beta chain was retrieved from a study of T-cell memory formation after mild COVID-19 (dated by TCRdb to the early 2020s). Background for the entire study: TCR sequence clusters from the two donors were largely donor specific. The cohort was made up of two young adult volunteers, one female and one male, who were previously healthy. In two donors, T-cell clones that expanded and contracted after mild COVID-19 were tracked by sequencing TCRalpha and TCRbeta repertoires over time. What the research found in general, with its limitations: The detection of some responding clones in pre-infection memory suggests that pre-existing cross-reactive memory T cells joined the SARS-CoV-2 response. Contracting CD4+ clones appeared mostly in the CM and EM memory subsets, whereas CD8+ clones were enriched in EMRA. The study covered only a couple of mild cases, and larger cohorts including severe cases with pre-infection samples were considered necessary. Whether the second-wave clones peaking on day 37 were SARS-CoV-2 specific was not confirmed. Balanced CD4/CD8 phenotypes were observed for clones contracting from day 15 to 85, whereas a bias towards CD4+ was observed for a second wave of clones expanding from day 15 to 37.

The V and J ends are trimmed by 0 bases and 4 bases, leaving 14 bases between them. Sequences SGHRS (CDR1) and YFSETQ (CDR2) are obtained from the germline V gene. The CDR3 goes from the cysteine to the phenylalanine over 15 residues. The DNA shown is the 45-base CDR3, in frame from base 1. Ficoll-Paque density gradient centrifugation was used to isolate PBMCs. A word on this clonotype: The target of this receptor is not known. No much larger clone is present one base from it, and per-base qualities are unavailable.

This sample was sequenced with an Illumina NovaSeq 6000. cDNA libraries for TCRalpha and TCRbeta were prepared by 5'RACE using constant-segment primers, with sample barcodes and unique molecular identifiers added. RNA was extracted from every sample with Trizol reagent. Libraries were amplified in two PCR steps, with a second sample barcode and Illumina TruSeq adapters added in the second step. Sequencing of the libraries was done on an Illumina NovaSeq, producing 2 x 150 bp paired-end reads. The source study handled its data this way. The reads were demultiplexed and collapsed into UMI-guided consensus sequences using migec v1.2.7. Using mixcr v2.1.11, the UMI consensuses were aligned to TRA and TRB V and J templates and assembled into clonotypes. A clonotype was counted as expanded or contracted only if both edgeR and NoisET called the change significant, with noise models trained on biological replicates. For edgeR calls, the cutoffs were a false discovery rate-adjusted p below 0.01 and a log2 fold-change threshold of 1. As an exploratory analysis of dynamics, PCA with hierarchical clustering was applied to max-normalized trajectories of the 1000 most abundant clonotypes. Separately sequenced CD4+ and CD8+ repertoires were used to assign the CD4 or CD8 phenotype of responding clones. Clones were called with MiXCR by TCRdb after fastp trimmed the public reads at Q25, and only in-frame beta chains were retained. Identical CDR3 proteins give one entry, which carries the most common genes and DNA. The V and J calls come from TCRdb's annotation, not from the publication. This sample holds about 350,000 distinct CDR3 sequences; 20% to 25% were observed only once. The ten most abundant clones make up 20% to 25% of the sample.

This receptor was taken from a man in his late teens or twenties who had mild COVID-19 (a few samples of this study predate the infection). The sample titles of this study are shuffled in the database, so cell type and time point are left out; the donor was told from shared clones. The source material was PBMCs or a T cell subset sorted from them (not recorded which). This sequence uses TRBV5-1 and TRBJ2-7; matching of 6 bases hints at TRBD1 as the D gene. The CDR3 reads as follows: CASSLAAGDAYEQYF. The DNA is TGCGCCAGCAGCTTGGCGGCAGGGGATGCGTACGAGCAGTACTTC. This CDR3, with the reference TRBV5-1 and TRBJ2-7 proteins standing in past its ends, gives the full variable domain KAGVTQTPRYLIKTRGQQVTLSCSPISGHRSVSWYQQTPGQGLQFLFEYFSETQRNKGNFPGRFSGRQFSNSRSEMNVSTLELGDSALYLCASSLAAGDAYEQYFGPGTRLTVT.